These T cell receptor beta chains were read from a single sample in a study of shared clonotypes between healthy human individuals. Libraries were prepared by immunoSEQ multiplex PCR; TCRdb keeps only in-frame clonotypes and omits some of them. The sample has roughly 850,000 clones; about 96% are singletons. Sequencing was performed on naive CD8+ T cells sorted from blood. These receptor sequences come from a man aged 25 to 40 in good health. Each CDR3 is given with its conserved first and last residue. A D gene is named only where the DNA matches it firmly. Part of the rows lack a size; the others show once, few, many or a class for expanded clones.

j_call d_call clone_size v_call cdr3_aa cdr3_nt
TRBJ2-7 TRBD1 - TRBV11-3 CASSSGQGVDEQYF TGTGCCAGCAGCTCCGGACAGGGGGTCGACGAGCAGTACTTC
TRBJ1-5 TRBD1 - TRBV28 CASSPPGQGQNF TGTGCCAGCAGCCCTCCGGGACAGGGACAAAATTTT
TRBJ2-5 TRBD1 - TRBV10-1 CASSQGDRGWKETQYF TGCGCCAGCAGTCAAGGAGACAGGGGATGGAAAGAGACCCAGTACTTC
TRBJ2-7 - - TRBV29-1 CSVVGQGRRSYEQYF TGCAGCGTTGTAGGGCAGGGGCGAAGATCCTACGAGCAGTACTTC
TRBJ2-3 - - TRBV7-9 CASSSPSFDTDTQYF TGTGCCAGCAGCTCCCCTAGTTTCGACACAGATACGCAGTATTTT
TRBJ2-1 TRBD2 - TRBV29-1 CSMGLADSYNEQFF TGCAGCATGGGACTAGCGGACTCCTACAATGAGCAGTTCTTC
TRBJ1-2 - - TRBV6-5 CASSYSTGYGYTF TGTGCCAGCAGTTACTCCACAGGGTATGGCTACACCTTC
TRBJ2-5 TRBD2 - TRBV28 CASRPLAGGPQETQYF TGTGCCAGCAGACCCTTAGCGGGAGGCCCCCAGGAGACCCAGTACTTC
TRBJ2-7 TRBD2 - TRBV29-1 CSVEDQLAGPYEQYF TGCAGCGTTGAAGATCAGCTAGCGGGCCCCTACGAGCAGTACTTC
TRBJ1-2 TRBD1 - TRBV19 CARTRQGRRFTF TGTGCCAGGACCCGACAGGGCCGGCGTTTCACCTTC
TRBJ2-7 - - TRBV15 CATSRGSGSYEQYF TGTGCCACCAGCAGAGGTTCTGGCTCCTACGAGCAGTACTTC
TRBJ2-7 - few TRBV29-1 CSVDDLGSYEQYF TGCAGCGTTGACGACTTAGGATCGTACGAGCAGTACTTC
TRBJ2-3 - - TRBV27 CASSALAPRGTDTQYF TGTGCCAGCAGTGCGCTAGCCCCACGGGGGACAGATACGCAGTATTTT
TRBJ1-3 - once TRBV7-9 CASSLGSSGNTIYF TGTGCCAGCAGCTTAGGATCCTCTGGAAACACCATATATTTT
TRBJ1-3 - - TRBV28 CASSFATSSGNTIYF TGTGCCAGCAGTTTCGCCACATCCTCTGGAAACACCATATATTTT
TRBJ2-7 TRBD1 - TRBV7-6 CASSLGPGQGTPYEQYF TGTGCCAGCAGCTTGGGTCCGGGACAGGGGACCCCCTACGAGCAGTACTTC
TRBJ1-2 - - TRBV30 CAWSGASTNYGYTF TGTGCCTGGAGTGGGGCCAGTACGAACTATGGCTACACCTTC
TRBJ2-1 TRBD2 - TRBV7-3 CASSPSPGGSSYNEQFF TGTGCCAGCAGCCCATCGCCCGGGGGGAGCTCCTACAATGAGCAGTTCTTC
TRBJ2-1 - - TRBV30 CAWSALGPDEQFF TGTGCCTGGAGTGCACTAGGGCCAGATGAGCAGTTCTTC
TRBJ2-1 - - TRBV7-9 CASRSRDNSYNEQFF TGTGCCAGCAGGTCCCGGGACAACTCCTACAATGAGCAGTTCTTC
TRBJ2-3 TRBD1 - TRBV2 CASRQGFADTQYF TGTGCCAGCCGACAGGGCTTCGCAGATACGCAGTATTTT
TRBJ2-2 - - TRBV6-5 CASSIQVTGELFF TGTGCCAGCAGTATCCAGGTCACCGGGGAGCTGTTTTTT
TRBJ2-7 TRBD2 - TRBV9 CASSAGRVRTEQYF TGTGCCAGCAGCGCCGGGAGGGTACGTACCGAGCAGTACTTC
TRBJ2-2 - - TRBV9 CASSLGGTGELFF TGTGCCAGCAGCCTCGGAGGGACCGGGGAGCTGTTTTTT
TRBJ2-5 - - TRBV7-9 CASSPFDGGEYQETQYF TGTGCCAGCAGCCCCTTCGACGGGGGCGAGTACCAAGAGACCCAGTACTTC
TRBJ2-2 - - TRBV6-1 CASSEEGTGELFF TGTGCCAGCAGTGAGGAGGGCACCGGGGAGCTGTTTTTT
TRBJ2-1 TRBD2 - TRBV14 CASSQESGSSYNEQFF TGTGCCAGCAGCCAAGAAAGCGGGAGCTCCTACAATGAGCAGTTCTTC
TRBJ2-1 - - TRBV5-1 CASSYPGQGGNEQFF TGCGCCAGCAGCTACCCTGGGCAGGGGGGCAATGAGCAGTTCTTC
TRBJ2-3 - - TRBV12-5 CASGSPVGDLTDTQYF TGTGCTAGTGGTTCGCCCGTGGGGGACCTCACAGATACGCAGTATTTT
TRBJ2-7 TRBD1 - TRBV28 CASSLWGKGQWTYEQYF TGTGCCAGCAGTTTATGGGGAAAGGGACAGTGGACCTACGAGCAGTACTTC
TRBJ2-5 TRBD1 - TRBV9 CASSETGGRETQYF TGTGCCAGCAGCGAAACAGGGGGCAGGGAGACCCAGTACTTC
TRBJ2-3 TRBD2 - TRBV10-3 CAISPTSGASPDTQYF TGTGCCATCAGTCCGACTAGCGGAGCGTCCCCAGATACGCAGTATTTT
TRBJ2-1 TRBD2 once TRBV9 CASSVGLAVRGDNEQFF TGTGCCAGCAGCGTAGGACTAGCGGTAAGGGGGGACAATGAGCAGTTCTTC
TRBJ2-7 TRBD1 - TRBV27 CASSLRDRGYEQYF TGTGCCAGCAGTTTAAGGGACAGGGGTTACGAGCAGTACTTC
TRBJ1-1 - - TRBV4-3 CASSPGVMLAEAFF TGCGCCAGCAGCCCCGGGGTTATGTTGGCTGAAGCTTTCTTT
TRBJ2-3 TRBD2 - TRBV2 CASSESRLAGVGTDTQYF TGTGCCAGCAGTGAAAGTAGACTAGCGGGAGTTGGCACAGATACGCAGTATTTT
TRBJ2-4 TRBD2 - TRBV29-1 CSVEYREGRFDIQYF TGCAGCGTTGAATACCGGGAGGGCAGATTTGACATTCAGTACTTC